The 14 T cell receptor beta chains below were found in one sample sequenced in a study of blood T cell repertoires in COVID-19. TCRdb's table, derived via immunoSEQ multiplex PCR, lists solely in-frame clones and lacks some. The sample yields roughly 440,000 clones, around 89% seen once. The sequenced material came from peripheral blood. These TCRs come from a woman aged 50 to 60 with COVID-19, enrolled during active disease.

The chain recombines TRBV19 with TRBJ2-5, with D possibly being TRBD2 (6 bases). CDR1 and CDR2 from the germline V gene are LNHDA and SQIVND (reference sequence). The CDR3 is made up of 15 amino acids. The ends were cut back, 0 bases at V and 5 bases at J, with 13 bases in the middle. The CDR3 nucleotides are TGTGCCAGTAGTATAGATCGGGCAGGGAGGGAGACCCAGTACTTC. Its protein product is CASSIDRAGRETQYF.

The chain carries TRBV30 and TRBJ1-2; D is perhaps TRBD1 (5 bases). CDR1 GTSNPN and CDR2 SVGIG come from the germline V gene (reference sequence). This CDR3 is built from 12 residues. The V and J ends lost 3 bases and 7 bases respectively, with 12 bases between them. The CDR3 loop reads CAWSIGQGGYTF. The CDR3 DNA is TGTGCCTGGAGCATCGGCCAGGGTGGCTACACCTTC.

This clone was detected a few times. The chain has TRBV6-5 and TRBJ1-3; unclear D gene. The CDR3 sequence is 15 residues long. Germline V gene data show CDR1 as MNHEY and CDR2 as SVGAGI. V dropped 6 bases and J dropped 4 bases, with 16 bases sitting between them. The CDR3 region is CASRPNVGSGNTIYF. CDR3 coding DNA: TGTGCCAGCAGGCCAAATGTCGGGTCCGGAAACACCATATATTTT.

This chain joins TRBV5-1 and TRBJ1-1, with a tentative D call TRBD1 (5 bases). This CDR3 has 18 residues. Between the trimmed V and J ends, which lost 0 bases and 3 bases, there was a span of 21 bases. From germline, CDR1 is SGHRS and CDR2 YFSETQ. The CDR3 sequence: CASSLANQGTRGDTEAFF. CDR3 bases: TGCGCCAGCAGCTTGGCCAATCAGGGCACAAGAGGTGACACTGAAGCTTTCTTT.

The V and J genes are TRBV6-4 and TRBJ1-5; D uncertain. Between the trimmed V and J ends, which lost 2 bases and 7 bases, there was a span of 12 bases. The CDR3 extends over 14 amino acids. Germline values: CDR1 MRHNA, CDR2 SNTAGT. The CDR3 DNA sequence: TGTGCCAGCAGTGACACATGGGGAGGCCAGCCCCAGCATTTT. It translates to CASSDTWGGQPQHF.

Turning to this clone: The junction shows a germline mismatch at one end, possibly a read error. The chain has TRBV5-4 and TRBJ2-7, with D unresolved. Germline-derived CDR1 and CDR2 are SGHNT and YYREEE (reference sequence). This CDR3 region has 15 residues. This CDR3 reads CASSLDAYSSYEQYF. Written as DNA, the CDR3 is TGTGCCAGCAGTTTGGACGCCTACAGCTCCTACGAGCAGTACTTC.

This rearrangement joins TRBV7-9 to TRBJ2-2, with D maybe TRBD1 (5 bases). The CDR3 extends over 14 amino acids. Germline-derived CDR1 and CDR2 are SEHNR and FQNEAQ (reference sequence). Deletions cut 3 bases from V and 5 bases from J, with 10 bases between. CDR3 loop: CASSFRERTGELFF. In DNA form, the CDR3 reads TGTGCCAGCAGCTTCAGGGAACGTACCGGGGAGCTGTTTTTT.

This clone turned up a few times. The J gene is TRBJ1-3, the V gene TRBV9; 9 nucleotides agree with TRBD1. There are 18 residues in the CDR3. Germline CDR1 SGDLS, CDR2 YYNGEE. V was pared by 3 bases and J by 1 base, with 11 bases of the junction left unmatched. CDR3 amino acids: CASSALPGQGLSGNTIYF. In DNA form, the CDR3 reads TGTGCCAGCAGCGCCCTTCCGGGACAGGGCTTGTCTGGAAACACCATATATTTT. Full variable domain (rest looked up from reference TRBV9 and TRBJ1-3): DSGVTQTPKHLITATGQRVTLRCSPRSGDLSVYWYQQSLDQGLQFLIQYYNGEERAKGNILERFSAQQFPDLHSELNLSSLELGDSALYFCASSALPGQGLSGNTIYFGEGSWLTVV.

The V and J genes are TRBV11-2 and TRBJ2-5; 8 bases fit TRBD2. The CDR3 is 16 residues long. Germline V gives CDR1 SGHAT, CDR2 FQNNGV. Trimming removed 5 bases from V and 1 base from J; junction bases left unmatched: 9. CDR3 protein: CASSPLGGGRQETQYF. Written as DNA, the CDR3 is TGTGCCAGCAGCCCTCTCGGGGGGGGCCGCCAAGAGACCCAGTACTTC.

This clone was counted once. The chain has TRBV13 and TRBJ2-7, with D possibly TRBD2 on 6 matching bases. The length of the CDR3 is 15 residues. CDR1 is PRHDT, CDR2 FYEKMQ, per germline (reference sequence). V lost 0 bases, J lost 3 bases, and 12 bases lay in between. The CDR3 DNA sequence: TGTGCCAGCAGCTTAGGCCAACTAGCTCGCTACGAGCAGTACTTC. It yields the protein CASSLGQLARYEQYF.

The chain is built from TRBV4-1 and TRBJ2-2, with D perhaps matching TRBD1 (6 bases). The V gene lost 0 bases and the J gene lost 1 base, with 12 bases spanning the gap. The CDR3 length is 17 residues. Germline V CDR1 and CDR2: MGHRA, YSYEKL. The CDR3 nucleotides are TGCGCCAGCAGCCAAGATTATTACAGGGTGAACACCGGGGAGCTGTTTTTT. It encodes CASSQDYYRVNTGELFF.

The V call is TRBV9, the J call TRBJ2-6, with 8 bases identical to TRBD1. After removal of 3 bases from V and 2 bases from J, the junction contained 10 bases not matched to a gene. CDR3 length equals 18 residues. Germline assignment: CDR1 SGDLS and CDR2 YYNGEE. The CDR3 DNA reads TGTGCCAGCAGCGAGTCCCGATTACAGGGGGCTGGGGCCAACGTCCTGACTTTC. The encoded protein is CASSESRLQGAGANVLTF.

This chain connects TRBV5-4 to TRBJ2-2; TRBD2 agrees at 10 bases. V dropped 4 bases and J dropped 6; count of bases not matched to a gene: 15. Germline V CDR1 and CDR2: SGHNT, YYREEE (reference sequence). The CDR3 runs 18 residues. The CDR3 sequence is CASSPASGGSLGAGELFF. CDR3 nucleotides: TGTGCCAGCAGCCCAGCTAGCGGGGGTTCTCTTGGGGCCGGGGAGCTGTTTTTT.

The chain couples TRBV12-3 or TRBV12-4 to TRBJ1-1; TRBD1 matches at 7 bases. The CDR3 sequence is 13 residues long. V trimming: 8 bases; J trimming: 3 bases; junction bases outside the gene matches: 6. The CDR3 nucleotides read TGTGCCAGCGGTTCAGGGACAGACACTGAAGCTTTCTTT. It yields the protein CASGSGTDTEAFF.